This T cell receptor (beta chain) comes out of a study of cytomegalovirus exposure and HLA in healthy donors. The protocol was immunoSEQ multiplex PCR, while the TCRdb copy is restricted to in-frame clones and leaves out a portion. This table holds roughly 150,000 clones, approximately 84% found once. V dropped 0 bases and J dropped 5; count of bases not matched to a gene: 3. Germline CDR1 and CDR2: SGHNT and YYREEE (reference sequence). This CDR3 spans 15 amino acids. The V and J genes are TRBV5-4 and TRBJ2-5; the match to TRBD2 covers 11 bases. This clonotype originated in a man younger than 45 in good health and CMV-seropositive. Sequencing was carried out using PBMCs. CDR3 sequence (DNA): TGTGCCAGCAGCTTGGCGGCTAGCGGGGGGGAGACCCAGTACTTC. Translating gives CASSLAASGGETQYF.